The next 28 T cell receptor beta chains were all read from a single sample in a study of shared clonotypes between healthy human individuals. Data came from immunoSEQ multiplex PCR; TCRdb stores just in-frame clones and leaves some out. This sample has around 2.1 million clones, with about 92% found just once. Naive CD8 cells comprised CD45RO-negative, CCR7-positively selected cells, excluding terminally differentiated effector memory CD45RA+ cells. Sequenced sample: naive CD8+ T cells from PBMCs. Receptors were obtained from a man between 18 and 29 years old in good health. Some clones in this sample may be carry-over from other donors' samples.

This clone was seen a few times. The gene calls are TRBV28 and TRBJ1-1; a possible D gene is TRBD1 (5 bases). The length of the CDR3 is 13 residues. The V gene's germline CDR1 is MDHEN and CDR2 SYDVKM. Trimming stripped 6 bases from V and 1 base from J, with 9 bases between. CDR3: CASRGHENTEAFF. CDR3 bases: TGTGCCAGCAGAGGACATGAGAACACTGAAGCTTTCTTT.

The V and J genes are TRBV7-8 and TRBJ2-7; 7 bases fit TRBD1. The germline V gene has CDR1 SGHVS and CDR2 FQNEAQ. Unmatched junction bases numbered 8, after V lost 4 bases and J lost 5 bases. The CDR3 consists of 14 residues. The CDR3 nucleotides are TGTGCCAGCAGCTCCGACAGGGCCTTCCACGAGCAGTACTTC. Protein sequence: CASSSDRAFHEQYF.

This clone was seen only once. J is TRBJ2-1 and V is TRBV13; D perhaps matches TRBD2 (5 bases). V was trimmed by 5 bases and J by 1 base, leaving 12 bases between them. Germline loops: CDR1 PRHDT, CDR2 FYEKMQ (reference sequence). The CDR3 sequence is 15 residues long. CDR3 loop: CASSLRTGSYNEQFF. The CDR3 bases are TGTGCCAGCAGCCTCCGTACGGGGTCCTACAATGAGCAGTTCTTC.

This chain joins TRBV4-1 and TRBJ2-1; the D is unclear. The CDR3 length is 16 residues. Trimming shortened V by 6 bases and J by 8 bases, and 23 bases separated the two germline ends. CDR1 is MGHRA and CDR2 is YSYEKL in the germline V gene. The CDR3, as DNA: TGCGCCAGCAGTCAAAACCCCCGACGAGACGGCGATGAGCAGTTCTTC. Its protein is CASSQNPRRDGDEQFF.

On this clone itself: This CDR3 is also generated by other DNA sequences in the sample. This rearrangement joins TRBV27 to TRBJ2-3; 13 bases are a match to TRBD2. V was pared by 2 bases and J by 2 bases, with 4 bases of the junction left unmatched. The germline CDR1 and CDR2 sequences are MNHEY and SMNVEV (reference sequence). The CDR3 contains 17 residues. The CDR3 loop is CASSLRLAGGATDTQYF. The DNA of the CDR3 is TGTGCCAGCAGTTTAAGACTAGCGGGAGGAGCCACAGATACGCAGTATTTT.

The chain combines TRBV4-3 with TRBJ2-1; tentatively, D is TRBD2 (6 bases). Germline lookup yields CDR1 LGHNA and CDR2 YSLEER. The CDR3 sequence is 17 residues long. V lost 3 bases and J lost 2, with 17 bases in between. CDR3 sequence reads: CASSQALSGGPYNEQFF. CDR3 DNA sequence: TGCGCCAGCAGCCAGGCCTTGAGTGGAGGGCCCTACAATGAGCAGTTCTTC.

The J gene is TRBJ1-5, the V gene TRBV11-2, with 8 bases identical to TRBD1. The CDR3 has 15 residues. Germline V gives CDR1 SGHAT, CDR2 FQNNGV. Trimming took 5 bases from V and 0 from J; bases not matched to a gene: 3. The CDR3 loop reads CASSAQGDSNQPQHF. The CDR3 bases are TGTGCCAGCAGCGCACAGGGGGATAGCAATCAGCCCCAGCATTTT.

CDR3 region: CASSPNQPQHF. CDR3 bases: TGCGCCAGCAGCCCAAATCAGCCCCAGCATTTT. V is TRBV5-1 and J is TRBJ1-5, with D unclear. Deletions cut 4 bases from V and 4 bases from J, with 3 bases between. Germline V lookup: CDR1 SGHRS, CDR2 YFSETQ. The CDR3 extends over 11 amino acids.

The rearrangement links TRBV7-8 to TRBJ1-4; TRBD1 might be the D (6 bases). CDR1 and CDR2 from the germline V gene are SGHVS and FQNEAQ. This CDR3 has 16 residues. V lost 1 base and J lost 8, with 17 bases in between. DNA for the CDR3: TGTGCCAGCAGCTTAGTACAGGGACGGGGTGGGGAAAAACTGTTTTTT. Translation gives CASSLVQGRGGEKLFF.

The V and J genes are TRBV7-9 and TRBJ2-7; perhaps TRBD2 as D (5 bases). Per the germline V gene, CDR1 is SEHNR and CDR2 is FQNEAQ (reference sequence). The ends were cut back, 5 bases at V and 5 bases at J, with 22 bases in the middle. The CDR3 extends over 16 amino acids. The CDR3 is CASSLGPSPRRDEQYF. Here the CDR3 DNA reads TGTGCCAGCAGCCTCGGCCCGAGCCCCCGGCGGGACGAGCAGTACTTC.

J is TRBJ2-7 and V is TRBV11-2; D is possibly TRBD1 (6 bases). This CDR3 region has 16 residues. Germline CDR1 and CDR2: SGHAT and FQNNGV. Between the trimmed V and J ends, which lost 1 base and 2 bases, there was a span of 15 bases. CDR3 nucleotide sequence: TGTGCCAGCAGCTTAGGATCTGGGGCAGGGGCCTACGAGCAGTACTTC. Its protein product is CASSLGSGAGAYEQYF.

V is TRBV28 and J is TRBJ2-1; maybe TRBD2 (5 bases). The V end lost 8 bases, the J end lost 8 bases, and 19 bases lay between the germline ends. Germline V gene lookup returns CDR1 MDHEN and CDR2 SYDVKM. CDR3 length equals 14 residues. The CDR3 spells CASSELDPTDEQFF. The CDR3 region has the DNA TGTGCCAGCTCCGAACTAGACCCTACAGATGAGCAGTTCTTC.

Comments on this clone: Compared with germline, one end of the junction differs, possibly owing to a read error. This sequence joins TRBV18 and TRBJ2-7; 9 nucleotides agree with TRBD2. The CDR3 has 14 residues. Germline CDR1 and CDR2: KGHSH and LQKENI. The CDR3 loop is CASSPLAGLYEQYF. DNA for the CDR3: TGTGCCAGCTCGCCACTAGCGGGTCTCTACGAGCAGTACTTC.

This clone was picked up a small number of times. The identical CDR3 is also encoded by other nucleotide sequences in the sample. The rearrangement links TRBV9 to TRBJ1-1; D may be TRBD1 (5 bases). V lost 2 bases, J lost 3 bases, and 8 bases lay in between. Germline V gene lookup returns CDR1 SGDLS and CDR2 YYNGEE. The CDR3 is 13 amino acids. CDR3 sequence: CASSVGGYTEAFF. CDR3 nucleotides: TGTGCCAGCAGCGTCGGGGGTTACACTGAAGCTTTCTTT.

The V gene is TRBV7-9, the J gene TRBJ2-1; no clear D gene. In germline, CDR1 is SEHNR, CDR2 FQNEAQ (reference sequence). The CDR3 extends over 14 amino acids. Trimming cost V 5 bases and J 2 bases, with 10 bases left between them. The CDR3 loop is CASSHKRPYNEQFF. The DNA for the CDR3 is TGTGCCAGCAGCCATAAACGCCCCTACAATGAGCAGTTCTTC.

This clone was picked up one time. This CDR3 is also generated by other DNA sequences in the sample. The V call is TRBV15, the J call TRBJ2-7; 10 bases are shared with TRBD2. After removal of 1 base from V and 3 bases from J, the junction contained 3 bases not matched to a gene. The CDR3 extends over 15 amino acids. Germline CDR1 LNHNV, CDR2 YYDKDF (reference sequence). The CDR3 DNA is TGTGCCACCAGCAGAGGGCTAGCGGGAGACTACGAGCAGTACTTC. It specifies CATSRGLAGDYEQYF. Variable domain in full (rest from reference TRBV15 and TRBJ2-7): DAMVIQNPRYQVTQFGKPVTLSCSQTLNHNVMYWYQQKSSQAPKLLFHYYDKDFNNEADTPDNFQSRRPNTSFCFLDIRSPGLGDTAMYLCATSRGLAGDYEQYFGPGTRLTVT.

Here the CDR3 reads CSVEDTDRGRMNTEAFF. The CDR3 bases are TGCAGCGTTGAAGACACAGACAGGGGGCGGATGAACACTGAAGCTTTCTTT. The gene calls are TRBV29-1 and TRBJ1-1; 10 bases agree with TRBD1. From germline, CDR1 is SQVTM and CDR2 ANQGSEA. V was clipped by 0 bases and J by 0 bases; unmatched bases: 7. The CDR3 totals 17 residues. The complete variable domain, with remaining parts taken from reference TRBV29-1 and TRBJ1-1, reads SAVISQKPSRDICQRGTSLTIQCQVDSQVTMMFWYRQQPGQSLTLIATANQGSEATYESGFVIDKFPISRPNLTFSTLTVSNMSPEDSSIYLCSVEDTDRGRMNTEAFFGQGTRLTVV.

Remarks on this clone: Other DNA sequences in the sample encode the same CDR3. The V and J genes are TRBV27 and TRBJ1-1, with D possibly being TRBD1 (5 bases). Germline V gene lookup returns CDR1 MNHEY and CDR2 SMNVEV (reference sequence). Trimming stripped 0 bases from V and 1 base from J, with 9 bases between. The CDR3 sequence is 15 residues long. The CDR3, as DNA: TGTGCCAGCAGTTTATCCGGGGGGTCGAACACTGAAGCTTTCTTT. Translating it yields CASSLSGGSNTEAFF.

This chain uses TRBV15 with TRBJ1-5; D unresolved. The V end lost 0 bases, the J end lost 2 bases, and 14 bases lay between the germline ends. The CDR3 contains 17 residues. Germline loops: CDR1 LNHNV, CDR2 YYDKDF (reference sequence). CDR3 in DNA: TGTGCCACCAGCAGAGAGCAGGACGTCCGCGGCAATCAGCCCCAGCATTTT. This encodes CATSREQDVRGNQPQHF.

The chain has TRBV5-1 and TRBJ1-2, with 7 bases identical to TRBD1. This CDR3 has 15 residues. CDR1 SGHRS and CDR2 YFSETQ come from the germline V gene. The trim removed 3 bases at V and 6 bases at J, leaving 11 bases unmatched. CDR3: CASSSLRGGGDGYTF. CDR3 DNA sequence: TGCGCCAGCAGCTCCCTTCGAGGGGGCGGAGATGGCTACACCTTC.

This chain links TRBV28 with TRBJ2-7, with D tentatively TRBD2 (6 bases). This CDR3 contains 16 residues. Germline V CDR1 and CDR2: MDHEN, SYDVKM. The V and J ends lost 3 bases and 0 bases respectively, with 15 bases between them. The CDR3 reads CASSFLGTPSSYEQYF. The DNA for the CDR3 is TGTGCCAGCAGTTTTCTCGGGACTCCGAGCTCCTACGAGCAGTACTTC.

The count of this clone is one. This chain joins TRBV7-8 and TRBJ2-2; TRBD2 matches 13 bases. From germline, CDR1 is SGHVS and CDR2 FQNEAQ. The CDR3 loop spans 17 amino acids. Trimming cost V 3 bases and J 6 bases; bases outside gene matches: 7. The DNA of the CDR3 is TGTGCCAGCAGCTTTAGACTAGCGGGAGGCCGCCCCGGGGAGCTGTTTTTT. Translated, it gives CASSFRLAGGRPGELFF.

A note on this clone: This sample includes further DNA sequences coding for the same CDR3. This chain joins TRBV27 and TRBJ1-2, with D uncertain. Trimming removed 6 bases at V and 0 bases at J, with 8 bases between. The CDR3 consists of 13 residues. Germline V gene lookup returns CDR1 MNHEY and CDR2 SMNVEV (reference sequence). The CDR3 loop is CASRPGANYGYTF. The CDR3 region has the DNA TGTGCCAGCAGGCCGGGCGCTAACTATGGCTACACCTTC.

The chain has TRBV4-3 and TRBJ1-5; D unclear. The CDR3 sequence is 14 residues long. V was cut by 4 bases and J by 6 bases, with 13 bases left in between. Germline V lookup: CDR1 LGHNA, CDR2 YSLEER. CDR3 DNA sequence: TGCGCCAGCAGCCCGCGGAATTCGGGTCAGCCCCAGCATTTT. Its protein is CASSPRNSGQPQHF.

Only a few counts were recorded for this clone. The chain couples TRBV28 to TRBJ1-5; D is possibly TRBD1 (5 bases). V lost 2 bases and J lost 5, with 10 bases in between. The CDR3 runs to 14 residues. Germline-derived CDR1 and CDR2 are MDHEN and SYDVKM. This chain's CDR3 is CASSLRPGHQPQHF. The CDR3 nucleotides read TGTGCCAGCAGTTTACGGCCAGGGCATCAGCCCCAGCATTTT.

The chain carries TRBV9 and TRBJ2-1; TRBD2 aligns across 9 bases. The germline gives CDR1 SGDLS, CDR2 YYNGEE. V trimming: 2 bases; J trimming: 8 bases; junction bases outside the gene matches: 11. The CDR3 loop spans 16 amino acids. CDR3 in DNA: TGTGCCAGCAGCGTTCGCGGCGGGAGGGCCATCGATGAGCAGTTCTTC. Translating gives CASSVRGGRAIDEQFF.

The gene calls are TRBV5-4 and TRBJ2-3, with D tentatively TRBD2 (5 bases). This CDR3 contains 14 residues. The V gene's germline CDR1 is SGHNT and CDR2 YYREEE (reference sequence). Trimming shortened V by 0 bases and J by 4 bases, and 9 bases separated the two germline ends. In DNA, the CDR3 is TGTGCCAGCAGCTTGGGAGGGTACGCAGATACGCAGTATTTT. It is translated as CASSLGGYADTQYF.

The J gene is TRBJ2-1, the V gene TRBV15; no definite D call. Between the trimmed V and J ends, which lost 1 base and 7 bases, there was a span of 17 bases. This CDR3 has 16 amino acids. In germline, CDR1 is LNHNV, CDR2 YYDKDF (reference sequence). The CDR3: CATSRVGVARVNEQFF. The CDR3 DNA follows: TGTGCCACCAGCAGAGTTGGCGTGGCTCGGGTAAATGAGCAGTTCTTC. Looking up the rest from reference TRBV15 and TRBJ2-1 gives the full variable domain: DAMVIQNPRYQVTQFGKPVTLSCSQTLNHNVMYWYQQKSSQAPKLLFHYYDKDFNNEADTPDNFQSRRPNTSFCFLDIRSPGLGDTAMYLCATSRVGVARVNEQFFGPGTRLTVL.